The rows below give T cell receptor beta chains drawn from one sample of a study of blood T cell repertoires in COVID-19. Assay used: immunoSEQ multiplex PCR; TCRdb lists only in-frame clones, some missing. This sample carries roughly 160,000 clones, roughly nine tenths of them seen once, and the ten largest clones take approximately 0.5%. Sequenced: peripheral blood. Receptors originate from a man aged 50 to 59 with acute or convalescent COVID-19. The CDR3 runs from the conserved cysteine through the conserved F or W.

V: TRBV30; J: TRBJ2-5; length: 12; CDR3: CAWSVMGQTQYF
V: TRBV19; J: TRBJ1-5; length: 16; CDR3: CASKGRVMGSNQPQHF
V: TRBV30; J: TRBJ2-5; length: 18; CDR3: CAWSRTGLGRLWQETQYF
V: TRBV28; J: TRBJ1-3; length: 14; CDR3: CASKRDSSGNTIYF
V: TRBV4-1; J: TRBJ2-2; length: 15; CDR3: CASRPGTGNTGELFF
V: TRBV20-1; J: TRBJ2-1; length: 11; CDR3: CSASPGGEQFF
V: TRBV18; J: TRBJ2-5; length: 16; CDR3: CASSPAFSGGQETQYF
V: TRBV11-3; J: TRBJ2-1; length: 15; CDR3: CASSLEQVSYNEQFF
V: TRBV30; J: TRBJ1-5; length: 14; CDR3: CAWIEAGNNQPQHF
V: TRBV2; J: TRBJ1-2; length: 12; CDR3: CASSERGNGYTF
V: TRBV18; J: TRBJ2-1; length: 11; CDR3: CASSLSDEQFF
V: TRBV7-2; J: TRBJ2-1; length: 16; CDR3: CASSFVPGGSFNEQFF
V: TRBV27; J: TRBJ1-1; length: 14; CDR3: CASSFKGARTEAFF
V: TRBV18; J: TRBJ2-6; length: 16; CDR3: CASSPNSGSGANVLTF